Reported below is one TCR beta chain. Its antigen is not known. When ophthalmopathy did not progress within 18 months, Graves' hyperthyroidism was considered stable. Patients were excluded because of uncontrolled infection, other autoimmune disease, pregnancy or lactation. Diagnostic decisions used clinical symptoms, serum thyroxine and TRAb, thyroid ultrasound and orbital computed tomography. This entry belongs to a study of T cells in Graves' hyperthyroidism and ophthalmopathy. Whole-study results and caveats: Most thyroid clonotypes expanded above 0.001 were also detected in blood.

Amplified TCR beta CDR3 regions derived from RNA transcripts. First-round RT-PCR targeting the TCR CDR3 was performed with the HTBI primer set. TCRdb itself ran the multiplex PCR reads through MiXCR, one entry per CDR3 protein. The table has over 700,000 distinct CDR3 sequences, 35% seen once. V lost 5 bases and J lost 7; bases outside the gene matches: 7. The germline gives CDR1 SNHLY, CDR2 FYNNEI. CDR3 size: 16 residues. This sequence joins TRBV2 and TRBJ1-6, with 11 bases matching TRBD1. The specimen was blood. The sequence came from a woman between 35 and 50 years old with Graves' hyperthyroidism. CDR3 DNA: TGTGCCAGCAGTTTTGGACAGGGGGCGATCAATTCACCCCTCCACTTT. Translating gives CASSFGQGAINSPLHF.